This entry describes one T cell receptor (beta chain). The antigen is undetermined. This sample stems from a study of CD8 T cells in Susac syndrome. Study context: When their blood was taken, the Susac syndrome patients had either not yet had any therapy, were taking corticosteroids, or were taking intravenous immunoglobulin alone. Findings and caveats of the study: No clonal expansion appeared among CD4+ T cells in Susac patients.

Sequencing of TCR beta covered CD8+ and CD4+ T cells obtained from blood. Roughly 0.45 to 1 ug RNA was reverse transcribed with random hexamers. TCRdb reprocessed the immunoSEQ multiplex PCR reads with MiXCR, giving one entry per CDR3 protein. The sample has around 200,000 distinct CDR3 sequences, approximately 95% seen once. The receptor's source is a human donor with Susac syndrome. The sample consisted of CD4+ T cells from PBMCs.

For the CDR3, the DNA is TGCGCCAGCAGCCCGGGGGGAAGGAGGGAGACCCAGTACTTC. This gives the protein CASSPGGRRETQYF. The gene calls are TRBV5-1 and TRBJ2-5, with 7 bases lining up with TRBD2. Per germline, CDR1 SGHRS and CDR2 YFSETQ. The length of the CDR3 is 14 residues. V lost 4 bases, J lost 5 bases, and 8 bases stayed unmatched.